Presented here are 23 T cell receptor beta chains from one specimen sequenced in a study of control samples from healthy donors and cancer patients. This table comes from immunoSEQ multiplex PCR, and its TCRdb copy is limited to in-frame clones, with some not included. The data hold roughly 130,000 clones, with about 91% observed a single time. Sequencing input: blood. All receptors come from a man aged 18 to 35 in good health.

This clone was counted once. The chain combines TRBV9 with TRBJ2-3; D may be TRBD1 (5 bases). CDR1 SGDLS and CDR2 YYNGEE come from the germline V gene. V lost 3 bases and J lost 11, with 19 bases in between. CDR3 size: 14 residues. Here the CDR3 DNA reads TGTGCCAGCAGCGAGAGGACAAGGGCAGAAGGGCAGTATTTT. This translates into CASSERTRAEGQYF. The whole variable domain, filled in from reference TRBV9 and TRBJ2-3, reads DSGVTQTPKHLITATGQRVTLRCSPRSGDLSVYWYQQSLDQGLQFLIQYYNGEERAKGNILERFSAQQFPDLHSELNLSSLELGDSALYFCASSERTRAEGQYFGPGTRLTVL.

V is TRBV7-6 and J is TRBJ1-1; D not resolved. Germline V gene sequence: CDR1 SGHVS, CDR2 FNYEAQ. The V and J ends lost 1 base and 1 base respectively, with 4 bases between them. CDR3 size: 13 residues. The DNA of the CDR3 is TGTGCCAGCAGCTTAGTGGGGAACACTGAAGCTTTCTTT. It translates to CASSLVGNTEAFF.

The J gene is TRBJ2-5, the V gene TRBV2; no clear D. V was shortened by 4 bases and J by 4 bases, with 4 bases between the two germline ends. The germline V gene has CDR1 SNHLY and CDR2 FYNNEI. The CDR3 has 11 amino acids. The CDR3 protein is CASSVGETQYF. Here the CDR3 DNA reads TGTGCCAGCAGTGTTGGAGAGACCCAGTACTTC.

The V and J genes are TRBV6-6 and TRBJ2-2, with 13 bases matching TRBD2. This CDR3 has 15 residues. V gave up 6 bases and J gave up 6 bases; unmatched junction bases: 4. Germline V lookup: CDR1 MNHNY, CDR2 SVGAGI (reference sequence). Here the CDR3 reads CASRTGLAGSGELFF. The CDR3 DNA reads as TGTGCCAGCAGAACGGGACTAGCGGGGTCCGGGGAGCTGTTTTTT.

This clone was counted only a few times. The V gene is TRBV9, the J gene TRBJ2-7, with D possibly called TRBD1 or TRBD2 (6 bases each). The V gene lost 0 bases and the J gene lost 2 bases, with 12 bases spanning the gap. The CDR3 has 15 residues. CDR1 and CDR2 from the germline V gene are SGDLS and YYNGEE. The CDR3 sequence is CASSVAEGGTYEQYF. The CDR3 nucleotides are TGTGCCAGCAGCGTAGCGGAGGGGGGCACCTACGAGCAGTACTTC. Together with reference TRBV9 and TRBJ2-7, the CDR3 gives the full variable domain: DSGVTQTPKHLITATGQRVTLRCSPRSGDLSVYWYQQSLDQGLQFLIQYYNGEERAKGNILERFSAQQFPDLHSELNLSSLELGDSALYFCASSVAEGGTYEQYFGPGTRLTVT.

This sequence joins TRBV10-1 and TRBJ2-1; D may correspond to TRBD1 or TRBD2 (6 bases each). The germline V gene encodes CDR1 WNHNN and CDR2 SYGVQD (reference sequence). The length of the CDR3 is 15 residues. Trimming shortened V by 3 bases and J by 2 bases, and 11 bases separated the two germline ends. CDR3 sequence: CASSDPGATYNEQFF. DNA of the CDR3: TGCGCCAGCAGTGACCCGGGGGCGACCTACAATGAGCAGTTCTTC.

The chain uses TRBV5-1 and TRBJ2-3; 8 nucleotides agree with TRBD1. There are 17 residues in the CDR3. Germline CDR1 reads SGHRS; CDR2 reads YFSETQ. V trimming: 4 bases; J trimming: 4 bases; junction bases outside the gene matches: 14. Written as DNA, the CDR3 is TGCGCCAGCAGCCCCGGCGGCAGGGGGCGCAGTGCAGATACGCAGTATTTT. Translating gives CASSPGGRGRSADTQYF.

The chain joins TRBV10-3 to TRBJ2-3, with TRBD2 matching 10 bases. Germline loops: CDR1 ENHRY, CDR2 SYGVKD. Trimming removed 2 bases from V and 2 bases from J; junction bases left unmatched: 4. This CDR3 comprises 16 residues. For the CDR3, the DNA is TGTGCCATCAGTGAGGATCTAGCGGGGGACACAGATACGCAGTATTTT. Amino acid sequence: CAISEDLAGDTDTQYF.

The V call is TRBV5-1, the J call TRBJ1-4; 9 bases align to TRBD1. The length of the CDR3 is 15 residues. The germline V gene has CDR1 SGHRS and CDR2 YFSETQ. The V gene end was trimmed by 2 bases and the J gene end by 7 bases; junction bases not matched to a gene: 6. In DNA, the CDR3 is TGCGCCAGCAGCTTAATGGGACAGGGACGTGAAAAACTGTTTTTT. This translates into CASSLMGQGREKLFF.

This chain links TRBV14 with TRBJ2-2; D gene ambiguous. This CDR3 has 15 amino acids. CDR1 SGHDN and CDR2 FVKESK come from the germline V gene. The V end was cut by 0 bases, the J end by 1 base, with 6 bases between. In nucleotides, the CDR3 is TGTGCCAGCAGCCAAGATCTCCTGAACACCGGGGAGCTGTTTTTT. This gives the protein CASSQDLLNTGELFF.

J is TRBJ1-2 and V is TRBV5-4; perhaps TRBD1 as D (5 bases). V gave up 0 bases and J gave up 1 base, with 16 bases separating them. Germline values: CDR1 SGHNT, CDR2 YYREEE (reference sequence). There are 17 residues in the CDR3. The CDR3 loop is CASSLAGRAADNYGYTF. For the CDR3, the DNA is TGTGCCAGCAGCTTGGCAGGCAGGGCGGCGGATAACTATGGCTACACCTTC.

The V and J genes are TRBV7-9 and TRBJ1-1; D might be TRBD1 (5 bases). Between the trimmed V and J ends, which lost 3 bases and 1 base, there was a span of 12 bases. CDR1 is SEHNR, CDR2 FQNEAQ, per germline (reference sequence). This CDR3 has 15 residues. This chain's CDR3 is CASSFPGTGNTEAFF. CDR3 sequence (DNA): TGTGCCAGCAGCTTTCCTGGGACGGGGAACACTGAAGCTTTCTTT.

This chain uses TRBV3-1 (or the pseudogene TRBV3-2) with TRBJ1-1; D remains unclear. V lost 5 bases and J lost 1, with 5 bases in between. The CDR3 sequence is 12 residues long. Germline-derived CDR1 and CDR2 are LGHDT and YNNKEL (reference sequence). This CDR3 is CASSYRNTEAFF. The CDR3 DNA reads as TGTGCCAGCAGCTACCGGAACACTGAAGCTTTCTTT.

This clone was seen just once. The chain employs TRBV2 and TRBJ2-5; D is uncertain. This CDR3 has 12 amino acids. Per the germline V gene, CDR1 is SNHLY and CDR2 is FYNNEI. V dropped 7 bases and J dropped 5 bases, with 11 bases sitting between them. CDR3 DNA: TGTGCCAGCACAAAGGGCCTGGAGACCCAGTACTTC. Amino acids: CASTKGLETQYF.

This sequence joins TRBV5-1 and TRBJ2-5, with D unclear. The CDR3 is 14 amino acids. The germline V gene has CDR1 SGHRS and CDR2 YFSETQ. V lost 0 bases and J 0 bases, leaving 6 bases between the germline ends. The CDR3 spells CASSLGRNQETQYF. The CDR3 DNA reads as TGCGCCAGCAGCTTGGGCAGGAACCAAGAGACCCAGTACTTC.

This chain connects TRBV28 to TRBJ1-4; unclear D gene. Germline V gene lookup returns CDR1 MDHEN and CDR2 SYDVKM. This CDR3 is built from 13 residues. Trimming took off 7 bases at V and 4 bases at J, with 10 bases between the two ends. The CDR3 DNA reads TGTGCCAGCATGATGCAAAATAATGAAAAACTGTTTTTT. It encodes CASMMQNNEKLFF.

The chain employs TRBV4-2 and TRBJ1-5; D perhaps matches TRBD1 (5 bases). The CDR3 covers 15 residues. V lost 0 bases, J lost 4 bases, and 10 bases lay in between. Germline V gene data show CDR1 as LGHNA and CDR2 as YNFKEQ. This CDR3 reads CASSQDGGSNQPQHF. The CDR3 nucleotides are TGTGCCAGCAGCCAAGACGGGGGTTCAAATCAGCCCCAGCATTTT.

This clone was counted a few times. The chain is built from TRBV7-7 and TRBJ2-2, with a possible D match to TRBD1 (6 bases). The germline V and J ends were trimmed by 1 base and 6 bases, with 15 bases remaining between them. There are 16 residues in the CDR3. The germline gives CDR1 SSHAT, CDR2 FNYEAQ (reference sequence). The CDR3 here is CASSLGTGQAAGELFF. CDR3 nucleotides: TGTGCCAGCAGCTTAGGTACAGGGCAGGCCGCCGGGGAGCTGTTTTTT.

The V call is TRBV6-4, the J call TRBJ1-2; D possibly corresponds to TRBD1 (5 bases). CDR3 length: 14 amino acids. Germline V gives CDR1 MRHNA, CDR2 SNTAGT. Trimming took 6 bases from V and 4 from J, leaving 15 bases between them. The CDR3 DNA reads as TGTGCCAGCAGCCCCATGCCAGGGATCTATGGCTACACCTTC. It codes for CASSPMPGIYGYTF.

This clone was seen a few times. The chain employs TRBV5-8 and TRBJ1-1; D unclear. The CDR3 length is 14 residues. V was clipped by 3 bases and J by 2 bases, with 11 bases between them. In germline, CDR1 is SGHTS, CDR2 YDEGEE. In nucleotides, the CDR3 is TGTGCCAGCAGCTCCTACTGGGGAAACACTGAAGCTTTCTTT. It yields the protein CASSSYWGNTEAFF.

This clone occurred once. The chain carries TRBV2 and TRBJ1-1; 8 bases agree with TRBD1. CDR1 is SNHLY, CDR2 FYNNEI, per germline. Losses at the gene ends were 3 bases for V and 4 bases for J; bases not matched to a gene: 10. This CDR3 comprises 16 residues. The CDR3, as DNA: TGTGCCAGCAGTGAGGGAAGCCGGACAGGGCCCACTGAAGCTTTCTTT. Its translation is CASSEGSRTGPTEAFF. The variable domain in full, completed from reference TRBV2 and TRBJ1-1, reads EPEVTQTPSHQVTQMGQEVILRCVPISNHLYFYWYRQILGQKVEFLVSFYNNEISEKSEIFDDQFSVERPDGSNFTLKIRSTKLEDSAMYFCASSEGSRTGPTEAFFGQGTRLTVV.

The J gene is TRBJ1-6, the V gene TRBV6-4, with D maybe TRBD1 (6 bases). CDR3 length: 15 residues. Deletions cut 6 bases from V and 3 bases from J, with 12 bases between. Germline CDR1 reads MRHNA; CDR2 reads SNTAGT. CDR3 residues: CASRGDTIYNSPLHF. For the CDR3, the DNA is TGTGCCAGCAGGGGGGACACCATCTATAATTCACCCCTCCACTTT.

The chain joins TRBV10-1 to TRBJ2-7; D is unclear. V lost 3 bases to trimming and J lost 3 bases, with 12 bases between them. Germline V gene lookup returns CDR1 WNHNN and CDR2 SYGVQD (reference sequence). The CDR3 consists of 14 residues. The CDR3 nucleotides are TGCGCCAGCAGTGAATACGGTCAAGACTACGAGCAGTACTTC. Residues: CASSEYGQDYEQYF.